One sample yielded the 32 T cell receptor beta chains listed below, sequenced in a study of patients and donors after allogeneic stem cell transplantation. MiXCR, run by TCRdb on the RT-PCR reads, gives a single entry per CDR3 protein. The sample carries almost 90,000 distinct CDR3 sequences, approximately 5.2% recorded once. Sequencing was performed on blood, either unsorted or a sorted T cell fraction (not recorded which). These receptors originate from a human donor who was either an allogeneic HSCT recipient or a stem cell or donor lymphocyte infusion donor (not recorded which). It is not recorded whose cells these are; they may come from a transplant donor.

This clonotype was detected a few times. The chain carries TRBV12-3 or TRBV12-4 and TRBJ2-5, with 7 bases fitting TRBD1. CDR3 length: 14 residues. Unmatched junction bases numbered 6, after V lost 6 bases and J lost 2 bases. CDR3 in DNA: TGTGCCAGCAGGCAAAGGGGGCGGCAAGAGACCCAGTACTTC. It translates to CASRQRGRQETQYF.

The table lists this clonotype with a few counts. This chain links TRBV13 with TRBJ2-5, with D possibly TRBD1 on 6 matching bases. Germline loops: CDR1 PRHDT, CDR2 FYEKMQ (reference sequence). Trimming removed 6 bases from V and 4 bases from J, with 15 bases in between. The CDR3 runs 14 residues. As DNA, the CDR3 is TGTGCCAGCAGTCCAGGGGTAACAAGAGAGACCCAGTACTTC. It is translated as CASSPGVTRETQYF.

In its sample, this clonotype was seen a few times. The V gene is TRBV6-1, the J gene TRBJ2-3, with 14 nucleotides matching TRBD2. The ends lost 8 bases at V and 0 bases at J; junction bases unmatched: 7. Germline CDR1 and CDR2: MNHNS and SASEGT. The CDR3 is 17 amino acids. CDR3 amino acids: CASEGLAGGLSTDTQYF. The CDR3 coding sequence is TGTGCCAGCGAAGGACTAGCGGGGGGCCTTAGCACAGATACGCAGTATTTT.

This clonotype was seen at least ten times. Written as DNA, the CDR3 is TGTGCCAGCAGCGTTTCAGGGAATTACAATGAGCAGTTCTTC. It is translated as CASSVSGNYNEQFF. The chain recombines TRBV9 with TRBJ2-1; tentative D call: TRBD1 (5 bases). Trimming pared 2 bases from V and 4 bases from J, leaving 10 bases between. Germline CDR1 and CDR2: SGDLS and YYNGEE. This CDR3 spans 14 amino acids.

This clonotype is judged medium-sized. The chain is built from TRBV29-1 and TRBJ1-1; D is perhaps TRBD1 (6 bases). CDR3 length: 13 residues. Germline loops: CDR1 SQVTM, CDR2 ANQGSEA. Trimming removed 7 bases from V and 1 base from J, with 13 bases in between. CDR3 bases: TGCAGCGGTAGTCAGGGGACGAACACTGAAGCTTTCTTT. This codes for CSGSQGTNTEAFF. Variable domain in full (rest from reference TRBV29-1 and TRBJ1-1): SAVISQKPSRDICQRGTSLTIQCQVDSQVTMMFWYRQQPGQSLTLIATANQGSEATYESGFVIDKFPISRPNLTFSTLTVSNMSPEDSSIYLCSGSQGTNTEAFFGQGTRLTVV.

This clonotype is labeled medium-sized. This sequence joins TRBV3-1 and TRBJ1-1; D perhaps matches TRBD1 (5 bases). This CDR3 is built from 14 residues. Looked up from germline, CDR1 is LGHDT and CDR2 is YNNKEL (reference sequence). V lost 0 bases and J lost 8, with 13 bases in between. This CDR3 reads CASSQESRRGEAFF. The CDR3, as DNA: TGTGCCAGCAGCCAAGAATCCCGTAGGGGCGAAGCTTTCTTT.

The chain employs TRBV14 and TRBJ2-3, with 7 bases matching TRBD2. V lost 4 bases, J lost 6 bases, and 7 bases stayed unmatched. CDR1 and CDR2 from the germline V gene are SGHDN and FVKESK. This CDR3 has 14 amino acids. CDR3 coding DNA: TGTGCCAGCAGCCTTTCCCCGCGGGGGGATACGCAGTATTTT. Translating gives CASSLSPRGDTQYF.

There are many counts of this clonotype. The chain has TRBV12-3 or TRBV12-4 and TRBJ2-3, with D possibly being TRBD2 (5 bases). Trimming took off 6 bases at V and 1 base at J, with 11 bases between the two ends. The CDR3 is 14 amino acids. The CDR3 region has the DNA TGTGCCAGCAGCCCCCCGAGGGGCACAGATACGCAGTATTTT. It yields the protein CASSPPRGTDTQYF.

This clonotype was recorded at least ten times. The chain employs TRBV10-3 and TRBJ1-1; the D is unclear. This CDR3 region has 12 residues. Germline CDR1 is ENHRY and CDR2 is SYGVKD. Trimming stripped 2 bases from V and 0 bases from J, with 1 base between. The CDR3 loop is CAISEMNTEAFF. CDR3 nucleotides: TGTGCCATCAGTGAGATGAACACTGAAGCTTTCTTT.

The CDR3 region has the DNA TGTGCCAGCTCATCCACCGACTCTCGGAGGTGGTACGAGCAGTACTTC. Translated, it gives CASSSTDSRRWYEQYF. The rearrangement joins TRBV18 to TRBJ2-7; possible D gene TRBD2, 5 bases. The CDR3 totals 16 residues. V shed 5 bases and J shed 4 bases, with 21 bases lying between them. The germline gives CDR1 KGHSH, CDR2 LQKENI.

The V call is TRBV20-1, the J call TRBJ2-7, with D possibly TRBD2 on 5 matching bases. Germline V gives CDR1 DFQATT, CDR2 SNEGSKA (reference sequence). This CDR3 spans 13 amino acids. Trimming stripped 4 bases from V and 5 bases from J, with 15 bases between. The CDR3 nucleotides read TGCAGTGCTAAAACGCCCCTGAGGGACGAGCAGTACTTC. It yields the protein CSAKTPLRDEQYF.

This clonotype was detected many times. The chain employs TRBV20-1 and TRBJ2-1, with a possible D match to TRBD1 (6 bases). V was pared by 1 base and J by 3 bases, with 10 bases between. The CDR3 contains 14 residues. Germline loops: CDR1 DFQATT, CDR2 SNEGSKA (reference sequence). CDR3 residues: CSARGGRVYNEQFF. DNA of the CDR3: TGCAGTGCTAGAGGGGGGCGGGTCTACAATGAGCAGTTCTTC.

This clonotype was observed at least ten times. This sequence joins TRBV20-1 and TRBJ2-5, with D maybe TRBD2 (5 bases). Germline V gives CDR1 DFQATT, CDR2 SNEGSKA (reference sequence). The V end lost 0 bases, the J end lost 3 bases, and 11 bases lay between the germline ends. The CDR3 is 14 residues long. The CDR3 here is CSARDAGQEETQYF. In nucleotides, the CDR3 is TGCAGTGCTAGAGATGCGGGCCAGGAAGAGACCCAGTACTTC.

This clonotype was counted at least ten times. CDR3 nucleotide sequence: TGTGCCACCTCCCCGGACATAAACAATGAGCAGTTCTTC. Its translation: CATSPDINNEQFF. The chain links TRBV25-1 to TRBJ2-1, with a weak D call TRBD1 (5 bases). The CDR3 has 13 amino acids. The germline V gene has CDR1 MGHDK and CDR2 SYGVNS. V gave up 10 bases and J gave up 5 bases, with 15 bases separating them.

This clonotype was counted a few times. The V and J genes are TRBV5-5 and TRBJ1-5, with TRBD1 as a possible D gene (5 bases). With 0 bases removed from V and 2 bases from J, the gap between germline ends came to 12 bases. The CDR3 is 16 amino acids. Per germline, CDR1 SGHKS and CDR2 YYEKEE (reference sequence). The CDR3 nucleotides read TGTGCCAGCAGCTTGGGGAGGGGAACCCGCAATCAGCCCCAGCATTTT. Translating it yields CASSLGRGTRNQPQHF.

This clonotype is medium-sized (0.01 to 0.1%) in the sample. The chain is built from TRBV4-2 and TRBJ2-3; 7 positions agree with TRBD2. The V segment lost 1 base and the J segment 1 base; nucleotides outside the gene matches: 5. This CDR3 is 16 amino acids long. Per germline, CDR1 LGHNA and CDR2 YNFKEQ. CDR3: CASSQGLADGTDTQYF. The CDR3 nucleotides read TGTGCCAGCAGCCAAGGGCTAGCGGACGGCACAGATACGCAGTATTTT.

This clonotype appeared many times. The rearrangement links TRBV18 to TRBJ2-7, with D perhaps being TRBD1 or TRBD2 (5 bases each). The CDR3 totals 13 residues. Germline V lookup: CDR1 KGHSH, CDR2 LQKENI. The ends were cut back, 6 bases at V and 7 bases at J, with 16 bases in the middle. CDR3 nucleotides: TGTGCCAGCTCTCCTGGGACGCCAAAAGAGCAGTACTTC. As protein: CASSPGTPKEQYF.

The rearrangement uses TRBV10-3 and TRBJ1-6, with 7 bases lining up with TRBD1. CDR1 ENHRY and CDR2 SYGVKD come from the germline V gene. The CDR3 length is 14 residues. V lost 6 bases to trimming and J lost 8 bases; unmatched junction nucleotides: 7. The CDR3 DNA reads TGTGCCATCAGCAGAGGGGGCGCGGATTCACCCCTCCACTTT. Amino acids: CAISRGGADSPLHF.

At least ten counts were recorded for this clonotype. The chain carries TRBV5-1 and TRBJ1-2; D gene uncertain. This CDR3 is 14 amino acids long. The V end lost 0 bases, the J end lost 2 bases, and 8 bases lay between the germline ends. Germline values: CDR1 SGHRS, CDR2 YFSETQ. CDR3 region: CASSLVAVNYGYTF. The DNA of the CDR3 is TGCGCCAGCAGCTTGGTGGCAGTCAACTATGGCTACACCTTC.

There are many counts of this clonotype. The V and J genes are TRBV18 and TRBJ1-1, with D uncertain. In germline, CDR1 is KGHSH, CDR2 LQKENI. The CDR3 runs to 18 residues. Trimming cost V 0 bases and J 4 bases, with 21 bases left between them. CDR3 DNA sequence: TGTGCCAGCTCACCACCGGGAGCCCAGATTATTTTTGGCACTGAAGCTTTCTTT. Translated, it gives CASSPPGAQIIFGTEAFF.

V gene TRBV20-1 combines with J gene TRBJ2-7, with 7 bases matching TRBD1. V trimming: 4 bases; J trimming: 2 bases; junction bases outside the gene matches: 8. The length of the CDR3 is 14 residues. The germline gives CDR1 DFQATT, CDR2 SNEGSKA (reference sequence). CDR3 nucleotides: TGCAGTGCTACACCGTGGACAGGAGCCTACGAGCAGTACTTC. Its protein is CSATPWTGAYEQYF.

In its sample, this clonotype was seen many times. The chain employs TRBV20-1 and TRBJ2-7; 10 nucleotides line up with TRBD2. The junction had 6 bases not matched to a gene; V was cut back by 0 bases and J by 1 base. This CDR3 region has 16 residues. The germline gives CDR1 DFQATT, CDR2 SNEGSKA (reference sequence). DNA for the CDR3: TGCAGTGCTAGAGATGTGCTAGCGGGAGATTCCTACGAGCAGTACTTC. Its translation: CSARDVLAGDSYEQYF.

This clonotype was detected many times. This sequence joins TRBV7-3 and TRBJ2-1, with no clear D. Trimming removed 1 base at V and 0 bases at J, with 10 bases between. This CDR3 comprises 16 residues. From germline, CDR1 is SGHTA and CDR2 FQGTGA. The CDR3 spells CASSLNPWGSYNEQFF. DNA of the CDR3: TGTGCCAGCAGCTTAAACCCCTGGGGCTCCTACAATGAGCAGTTCTTC. Full variable domain (outside the CDR3, taken from reference TRBV7-3 and TRBJ2-1): GAGVSQTPSNKVTEKGKYVELRCDPISGHTALYWYRQSLGQGPEFLIYFQGTGAADDSGLPNDRFFAVRPEGSVSTLKIQRTERGDSAVYLCASSLNPWGSYNEQFFGPGTRLTVL.

With regard to this clonotype: A clone one base away is much larger, so this may be a read error. As the CDR3 is not closed by the conserved phenylalanine or tryptophan, this likely results from a read error. The rearrangement links TRBV20-1 to TRBJ1-4; D is undetermined. V dropped 2 bases and J dropped 1 base, with 14 bases sitting between them. The CDR3 runs to 16 residues. Per the germline V gene, CDR1 is DFQATT and CDR2 is SNEGSKA (reference sequence). The CDR3 loop reads CSARRGPIGTNEKLFY. CDR3 DNA sequence: TGCAGTGCTAGACGCGGTCCAATAGGAACTAATGAAAAACTGTTTTAT.

This clonotype was observed a few times. CDR3 bases: TGTGCCAGCAGGCAGACTAGCGGGAGCTCCTACGAGCAGTACTTC. Translation: CASRQTSGSSYEQYF. The chain uses TRBV28 and TRBJ2-7; 12 bases are a match to TRBD2. The CDR3 spans 15 residues. The junction had 3 bases not matched to a gene; V was cut back by 6 bases and J by 0 bases. Looked up from germline, CDR1 is MDHEN and CDR2 is SYDVKM.

This clonotype was detected ten times or more. J is TRBJ2-1 and V is TRBV27, with 9 bases matching TRBD1. J lost 7 bases, V lost 2 bases, and 9 bases had no gene match. Germline-derived CDR1 and CDR2 are MNHEY and SMNVEV (reference sequence). There are 16 residues in the CDR3. The CDR3 DNA reads TGTGCCAGCAGTTTAGTCGGGGGACAGGGACGGAATGAGCAGTTCTTC. Its translation is CASSLVGGQGRNEQFF.

This clonotype was recorded at least ten times. The rearrangement joins TRBV20-1 to TRBJ2-7; TRBD1 is a possible D gene (6 bases). The CDR3 runs 15 residues. V was cut by 0 bases and J by 0 bases, with 12 bases left in between. Germline V gene data show CDR1 as DFQATT and CDR2 as SNEGSKA (reference sequence). In DNA form, the CDR3 reads TGCAGTGCTAGAGATTCCCGGACAGACTCCTACGAGCAGTACTTC. Encoded protein: CSARDSRTDSYEQYF.

Of note for this clonotype: Possible read error: a much larger clone is one base away. The V gene is TRBV20-1, the J gene TRBJ2-1; 7 bases align to TRBD1. The germline CDR1 and CDR2 sequences are DFQATT and SNEGSKA (reference sequence). The ends lost 5 bases at V and 2 bases at J; junction bases unmatched: 6. The CDR3 runs 14 residues. The CDR3 bases are TGCAGTGCTCAGGGGGATTCAACCTACAATGAGCAGTTCTTC. Protein product: CSAQGDSTYNEQFF.

This clonotype has at least ten counts. The V gene is TRBV10-2, the J gene TRBJ1-2; unclear D gene. There are 13 residues in the CDR3. The V end lost 4 bases, the J end lost 4 bases, and 10 bases lay between the germline ends. The V gene's germline CDR1 is WSHSY and CDR2 SAAADI. The chain's CDR3 is CASSGAAAYGYTF. The CDR3 nucleotides are TGCGCCAGCAGTGGAGCAGCAGCCTATGGCTACACCTTC.

This clonotype has a handful of counts. Compared with germline, one end of the junction differs, possibly owing to a read error. In DNA, the CDR3 is TGCAGTGCAAGAGACAGGGTCTATGGCTACACCTTC. Translated: CSARDRVYGYTF. The chain links TRBV20-1 to TRBJ1-2, with TRBD1 matching 7 bases. The CDR3 is made up of 12 amino acids. CDR1 and CDR2 from the germline V gene are DFQATT and SNEGSKA (reference sequence).

This clonotype was counted a few times. The V and J genes are TRBV20-1 and TRBJ2-7; 8 nucleotides agree with TRBD2. The CDR3 has 14 amino acids. V shed 5 bases and J 2 bases; nucleotides not matched to a gene: 8. CDR1 is DFQATT, CDR2 SNEGSKA, per germline (reference sequence). CDR3 sequence (DNA): TGCAGTGCTCAACGAGGCGGGAGGACCTACGAGCAGTACTTC. Translating it yields CSAQRGGRTYEQYF.

Many counts were recorded for this clonotype. The rearrangement uses TRBV9 and TRBJ2-1, with a possible D match to TRBD1 (6 bases). Looked up from germline, CDR1 is SGDLS and CDR2 is YYNGEE. V shed 0 bases and J shed 5 bases, with 12 bases lying between them. This CDR3 region has 15 residues. CDR3 DNA sequence: TGTGCCAGCAGCGTAGACTCCAGGGGACACAATGAGCAGTTCTTC. Translated: CASSVDSRGHNEQFF.